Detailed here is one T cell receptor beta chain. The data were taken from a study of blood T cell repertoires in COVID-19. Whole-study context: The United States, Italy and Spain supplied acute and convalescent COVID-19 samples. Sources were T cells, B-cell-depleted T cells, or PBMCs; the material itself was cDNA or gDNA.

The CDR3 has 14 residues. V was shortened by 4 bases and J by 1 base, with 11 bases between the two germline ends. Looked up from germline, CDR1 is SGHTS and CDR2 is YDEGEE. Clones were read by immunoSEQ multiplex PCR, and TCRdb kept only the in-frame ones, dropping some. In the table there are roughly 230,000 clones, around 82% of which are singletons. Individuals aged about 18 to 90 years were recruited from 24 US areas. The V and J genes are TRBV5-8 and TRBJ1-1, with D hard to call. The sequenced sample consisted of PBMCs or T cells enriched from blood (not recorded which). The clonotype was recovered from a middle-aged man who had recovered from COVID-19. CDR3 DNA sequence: TGTGCCAGCAGCATAGACGGGAAGAACACTGAAGCTTTCTTT. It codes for CASSIDGKNTEAFF.